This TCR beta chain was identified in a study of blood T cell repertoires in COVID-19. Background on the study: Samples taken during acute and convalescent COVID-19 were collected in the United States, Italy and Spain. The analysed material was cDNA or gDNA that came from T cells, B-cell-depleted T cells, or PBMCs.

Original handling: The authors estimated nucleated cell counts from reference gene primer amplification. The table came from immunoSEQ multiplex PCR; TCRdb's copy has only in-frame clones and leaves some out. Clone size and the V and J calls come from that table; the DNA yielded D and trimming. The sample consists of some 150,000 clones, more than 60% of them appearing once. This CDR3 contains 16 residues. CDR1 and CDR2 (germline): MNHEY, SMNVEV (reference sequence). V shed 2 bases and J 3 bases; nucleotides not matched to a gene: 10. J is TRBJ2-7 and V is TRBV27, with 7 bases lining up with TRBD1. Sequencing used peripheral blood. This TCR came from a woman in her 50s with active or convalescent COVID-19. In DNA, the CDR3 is TGTGCCAGCAGTTTAGCGAGGGGGACAGTAAACTACGAGCAGTACTTC. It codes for CASSLARGTVNYEQYF.